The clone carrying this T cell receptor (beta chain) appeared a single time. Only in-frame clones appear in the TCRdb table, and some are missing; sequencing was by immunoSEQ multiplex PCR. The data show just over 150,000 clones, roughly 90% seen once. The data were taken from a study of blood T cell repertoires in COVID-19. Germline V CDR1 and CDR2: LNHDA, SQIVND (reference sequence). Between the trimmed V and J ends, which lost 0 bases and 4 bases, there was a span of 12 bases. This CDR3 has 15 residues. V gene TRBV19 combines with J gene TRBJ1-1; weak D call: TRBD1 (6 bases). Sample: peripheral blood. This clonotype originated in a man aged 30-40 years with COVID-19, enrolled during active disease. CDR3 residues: CASSIDRGASTEAFF. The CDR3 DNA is TGTGCCAGTAGTATAGACCGGGGGGCGAGCACTGAAGCTTTCTTT.